A single sample is the source of the 5 T cell receptor beta chains below, sequenced in a study of cytomegalovirus exposure and HLA in healthy donors. PCR was performed using 60 Vbeta and 13 Jbeta primers. Only in-frame clones appear in the TCRdb table, and some are missing; sequencing was by immunoSEQ multiplex PCR. In all, the sample yields 60,000 to 75,000 clones. The sequenced sample consisted of PBMCs. These receptors were collected from a female donor in good health and CMV-seropositive.

V and J are TRBV5-1 and TRBJ1-2; D is perhaps TRBD1 (6 bases). V lost 4 bases, J lost 6 bases, and 13 bases lay in between. The CDR3 extends over 13 amino acids. CDR1 SGHRS and CDR2 YFSETQ come from the germline V gene. CDR3 residues: CASSKGGVDGYTF. DNA for the CDR3: TGCGCCAGCAGCAAGGGGGGGGTTGATGGCTACACCTTC.

This chain links TRBV19 with TRBJ1-4; D is unclear. This CDR3 comprises 14 residues. V was clipped by 6 bases and J by 2 bases, with 10 bases between them. Germline CDR1 reads LNHDA; CDR2 reads SQIVND (reference sequence). CDR3 DNA sequence: TGTGCCAGTAGGAACAGACGGACTAATGAAAAACTGTTTTTT. Its protein product is CASRNRRTNEKLFF.

V and J are TRBV4-1 and TRBJ2-3; 7 bases align to TRBD2. Germline-derived CDR1 and CDR2 are MGHRA and YSYEKL. The CDR3 consists of 14 residues. The ends lost 4 bases at V and 2 bases at J; junction bases unmatched: 3. DNA for the CDR3: TGCGCCAGCAGCCCTAGCGGCTACACAGATACGCAGTATTTT. Encoded protein: CASSPSGYTDTQYF.

This chain uses TRBV4-2 with TRBJ1-2, with 9 bases identical to TRBD1. Unmatched junction bases numbered 11, after V lost 1 base and J lost 8 bases. Germline CDR1 and CDR2: LGHNA and YNFKEQ. The CDR3 is made up of 16 amino acids. The CDR3 DNA is TGTGCCAGCAGCCAAGTAAACGGACAGGGGAAGGAAGGCTACACCTTC. Translated: CASSQVNGQGKEGYTF.

The rearrangement uses TRBV7-2 and TRBJ1-2, with 11 bases fitting TRBD1. The CDR3 length is 15 residues. V lost 1 base to trimming and J lost 4 bases; unmatched junction nucleotides: 2. Per germline, CDR1 SGHTA and CDR2 FQGNSA. The CDR3 spells CASSLGTGGFYGYTF. CDR3 coding DNA: TGTGCCAGCAGCTTAGGGACAGGGGGCTTCTATGGCTACACCTTC. Full variable domain (missing parts from reference TRBV7-2 and TRBJ1-2): GAGVSQSPSNKVTEKGKDVELRCDPISGHTALYWYRQSLGQGLEFLIYFQGNSAPDKSGLPSDRFSAERTGGSVSTLTIQRTQQEDSAVYLCASSLGTGGFYGYTFGSGTRLTVV.